This T cell receptor (beta chain) was observed in a study of neurological immune-mediated disorders (dated by TCRdb to the late 2010s). A note on the overall study: The study compared peripheral blood TCR-beta repertoires of HTLV-I-associated myelopathy (HAM/TSP) patients, multiple sclerosis patients and healthy controls using UMI-based sequencing. Alongside PBMC samples, the set of about 100 TCR-beta libraries contained longitudinal samples, technical triplicates, and paired CD4+ and CD8+ T-cell subsets that had been sorted. The cohort was made up of 60 to 75 subjects, consisting of some 14 HAM/TSP patients, roughly 35 multiple sclerosis patients and some 20 healthy controls. Overall study outcomes, separate from this receptor: No identical CDR3 amino acid sequences were shared among expanded clones across subjects, suggesting private TCR-beta repertoires in all groups. The highest TCR clonal expansion was observed in HAM/TSP patients, whereas the lowest was observed in MS patients, even when compared with healthy controls.

For the unsorted PBMC libraries, 2 million PBMCs were stored in RNAlater at -80 degrees C until RNA extraction and were used to generate the libraries. PBMCs were separated from peripheral blood using Ficoll-Hypaque density gradient centrifugation and then cryopreserved in liquid nitrogen. cDNA synthesis used template-switch 5'RACE with a primer carrying a 10-nucleotide random unique molecular identifier tagging each TCR transcript. Each sequencing run produced over 170 million TCR-beta sequences covering 15-18 subjects. Total RNA was extracted with the RNeasy kit. The KAPA Real-time Library Amplification kit was used to amplify TCR-beta VDJ regions with primers for the TCR constant region and the 5'RACE anchor. Sample indexes and Illumina adaptors were added in a first PCR, and a second PCR then increased library yield. The roughly 650 bp TCR product was size-selected on a 2% E-gel SizeSelection system after Ampure bead purification. Before pooling, library quality was assessed on a Bioanalyzer, concentration was determined with Qubit, and library quantification was performed with the Kapa Library Quantification kit. An Illumina HiSeq 2500 sequenced the libraries paired-end 2 x 150 bp. To increase sequence diversity, roughly 24-31% phiX was spiked into each library pool. In the source study's methods: The quality-filtered reads were processed with the UMI-based MiGEC pipeline, whose error correction step removed more than 90% of the raw TCR sequences. IMGT germline references were used for aligning VDJ genes, and each clonotype was defined as a unique CDR3 amino acid sequence together with its V-J genes. Clonal expansion, Shannon diversity and CDR3 relatedness were evaluated with VDJtools (CalcPairwiseDistances, ClusterSamples), while phylogenetic trees were built in CLCbio workbench. Expanded clones were defined as having at least 8 unique UMIs, based on coefficient-of-variation modelling across technical triplicates. TCRdb reworked the public reads: Q25 trimming with fastp, MiXCR clone assembly, productive beta chains retained. Duplicate CDR3 protein sequences are folded into a single record with the most common DNA and genes. It is TCRdb's table, rather than the study itself, that gives the V and J calls and clone size. In this sample the table shows approximately 37,000 distinct CDR3 sequences, over 12% of which occur a single time. The ten top clones hold over 25% of the sample.

This clonotype was recorded many times. The antigen it recognizes is unknown. Within one base of it there is no much larger clone, and no base qualities were kept. Looking up the germline V gene yields CDR1 KGHDR and CDR2 SFDVKD. Compared with germline, V lacks 0 bases and J lacks 0 bases; bases without a gene match: 3. From the cysteine through the phenylalanine, the CDR3 covers 16 amino acids. Only the CDR3 region is kept as DNA, spanning 48 bases read in frame from base 1. The clonotype originates from a woman aged 50 to 60 with HTLV-1-associated myelopathy (HAM/TSP). Sequenced input: PBMCs. The V and J genes are TRBV24-1 and TRBJ2-5, and 7 junction bases match TRBD2. The CDR3 has the sequence CATSDLTGGYQETQYF. The bases read TGTGCCACCAGTGATTTGACGGGGGGTTACCAAGAGACCCAGTACTTC.